The rows below give T cell receptor beta chains drawn from one sample of a study of HIV-infected patients and healthy controls. TCRdb re-analysed the 5' RACE reads in MiXCR, keeping a single row per CDR3 protein. The sample holds under 70,000 distinct CDR3 sequences; less than 20% are singletons and the top ten take more than 1.4%. Material for sequencing was CD4+ T cells from blood. All receptors come from a human donor in good health. CDR3s include the opening cysteine and the closing phenylalanine or tryptophan. The D gene is left open where the match is weak. The size entry is marked missing in some rows and otherwise reads once, few, many or a size class.

D gene	CDR3 length	V gene	clone size	J gene	CDR3 protein	CDR3 DNA
-	13	TRBV25-1	few	TRBJ2-5	CASSVSPSETQYF	TGTGCCAGCAGTGTCTCCCCCTCCGAGACCCAGTACTTC
-	15	TRBV27	few	TRBJ2-6	CASSAQGSGANVLTF	TGTGCCAGCAGTGCACAGGGTTCTGGGGCCAACGTCCTGACTTTC
TRBD2	16	TRBV2	-	TRBJ2-7	CASSASGSPINYEQYF	TGTGCCAGCAGTGCTAGCGGGAGCCCAATTAACTACGAGCAGTACTTC
-	14	TRBV3-1	few	TRBJ1-4	CASSPTGVNEKLFF	TGTGCCAGCAGCCCGACAGGAGTTAATGAAAAACTGTTTTTT
-	15	TRBV14	-	TRBJ2-7	CASSQRDSRSYEQYF	TGTGCCAGCAGCCAGCGGGACAGCAGATCCTACGAGCAGTACTTC
TRBD1	14	TRBV18	many	TRBJ1-5	CASSGDRVYQPQHF	TGTGCCAGCTCGGGGGACAGGGTATACCAGCCCCAGCATTTT
-	13	TRBV28	few	TRBJ1-2	CASSLEGHYGYTF	TGTGCCAGCAGTTTGGAGGGACACTATGGCTACACCTTC
TRBD2	14	TRBV20-1	-	TRBJ2-7	CSARRQREGDEQYF	TGCAGTGCTAGACGTCAGCGGGAGGGCGACGAGCAGTACTTC
-	13	TRBV6-6	-	TRBJ1-3	CAGGVGPGNTIYF	TGTGCCGGAGGCGTCGGCCCTGGAAACACCATATATTTT
-	13	TRBV30	few	TRBJ1-2	CAWSKGAGYGYTF	TGTGCCTGGAGTAAGGGAGCTGGCTATGGCTACACCTTC
-	12	TRBV20-1	many	TRBJ1-1	CSATRSGTEAFF	TGCAGTGCTACGAGGTCGGGCACTGAAGCTTTCTTT
TRBD1	13	TRBV5-1	few	TRBJ1-1	CASSPNRGPEAFF	TGCGCCAGCAGCCCGAACAGGGGCCCTGAAGCTTTCTTT
TRBD2	14	TRBV20-1	many	TRBJ2-5	CSARGVAGEETQYF	TGCAGTGCTAGAGGAGTAGCGGGAGAAGAGACCCAGTACTTC
TRBD2	14	TRBV2	-	TRBJ2-7	CASGLGGQAYEQYF	TGTGCCAGCGGCCTGGGAGGGCAAGCCTACGAGCAGTACTTC
-	15	TRBV14	-	TRBJ2-2	CASSQDGRRSGELFF	TGTGCCAGCAGCCAAGATGGGAGGAGGTCCGGGGAGCTGTTTTTT
-	17	TRBV5-5	few	TRBJ1-1	CASSLNRDIALNTEAFF	TGTGCCAGCAGCTTGAACCGGGACATAGCTTTGAACACTGAAGCTTTCTTT
-	15	TRBV19	-	TRBJ2-2	CASSIVSGNTGELFF	TGTGCCAGTAGTATAGTCTCCGGGAACACCGGGGAGCTGTTTTTT
-	15	TRBV27	-	TRBJ1-4	CASSLNWGSNEKLFF	TGTGCCAGCAGTTTAAACTGGGGATCTAATGAAAAACTGTTTTTT
-	14	TRBV5-4	-	TRBJ2-7	CASSDIDRPYEQYF	TGTGCCAGCAGCGATATTGACAGGCCCTACGAGCAGTACTTC
-	24	TRBV11-1	-	TRBJ2-1	CASSFGTYFGGSTGQRARYNEQFF	TGTGCCAGCAGCTTCGGGACCTATTTTGGCGGCAGTACTGGTCAGCGGGCCAGATACAATGAGCAGTTCTTC
TRBD1	16	TRBV5-6	-	TRBJ1-5	CASSLVGQGPNQPQHF	TGTGCCAGCAGCTTGGTGGGACAGGGCCCAAATCAGCCCCAGCATTTT
-	16	TRBV12-3/TRBV12-4	many	TRBJ1-2	CASSTTGTRVGVGYTF	TGTGCCAGCTCTACAACCGGGACCCGGGTTGGGGTGGGCTACACCTTC
-	14	TRBV7-9	many	TRBJ1-4	CASSLSQGPEKLFF	TGTGCCAGCAGCTTAAGCCAGGGGCCGGAAAAACTGTTTTTT
-	15	TRBV11-2	-	TRBJ2-3	CASSLTQGSTDTQYF	TGTGCCAGCAGCTTAACACAGGGTAGCACAGATACGCAGTATTTT
TRBD1	16	TRBV25-1	few	TRBJ2-7	CASSADYGQGRREQYF	TGTGCCAGCAGTGCCGACTACGGACAGGGCCGTCGGGAGCAGTACTTC
TRBD2	14	TRBV5-6	few	TRBJ2-7	CASSGSGTSYEQYF	TGTGCCAGCAGCGGATCCGGGACTAGCTACGAGCAGTACTTC
TRBD1	15	TRBV20-1	many	TRBJ1-2	CSARDPGGTNYGYTF	TGCAGTGCTAGAGATCCAGGGGGGACTAACTATGGCTACACCTTC
-	15	TRBV2	many	TRBJ2-7	CASTGVSKAEYEQYF	TGTGCCAGCACGGGAGTCAGCAAGGCCGAGTACGAGCAGTACTTC
-	12	TRBV7-2	-	TRBJ1-1	CASSFDSGKAFF	TGTGCCAGCAGCTTTGATTCAGGGAAAGCTTTCTTT
-	12	TRBV3-1	-	TRBJ1-1	CASSQGPQEAFF	TGTGCCAGCAGCCAAGGTCCCCAAGAAGCTTTCTTT
-	14	TRBV19	-	TRBJ1-1	CASSPRGTDTEAFF	TGTGCCAGTAGTCCGAGGGGGACGGACACTGAAGCTTTCTTT
TRBD2	17	TRBV5-1	-	TRBJ2-1	CASSLTKGLAGRGEQFF	TGCGCCAGCAGCTTGACTAAGGGACTAGCGGGTAGAGGTGAGCAGTTCTTC
TRBD2	14	TRBV20-1	many	TRBJ2-3	CSAPSLNSGTTQYF	TGCAGTGCTCCTAGTTTAAATAGCGGGACTACGCAGTATTTT
-	15	TRBV9	many	TRBJ1-1	CASSVVPLGTTEAFF	TGTGCCAGCAGCGTAGTTCCCTTGGGGACCACTGAAGCTTTCTTT
-	16	TRBV5-5	many	TRBJ2-5	CASSLSVLGTHGTQYF	TGTGCCAGCAGCTTGAGTGTATTAGGGACCCATGGGACCCAGTACTTC
-	15	TRBV12-3/TRBV12-4	-	TRBJ1-1	CASSPQWVRDTEAFF	TGTGCCAGCAGCCCCCAATGGGTGAGAGACACTGAAGCTTTCTTT
-	13	TRBV7-2	-	TRBJ2-7	CATATATGYEQYF	TGTGCCACCGCGACAGCAACCGGTTACGAGCAGTACTTC
-	18	TRBV28	few	TRBJ1-1	CASSASLGAGSKNTEAFF	TGTGCCAGCAGTGCCTCACTTGGGGCGGGTTCAAAGAACACTGAAGCTTTCTTT
-	15	TRBV19	-	TRBJ2-7	CASSIDFRGIYEQYF	TGTGCCAGTAGTATAGATTTTAGGGGAATCTACGAGCAGTACTTC
TRBD1	11	TRBV29-1	-	TRBJ2-7	CSVGDSYEQYF	TGCAGCGTTGGGGACAGCTACGAGCAGTACTTC
TRBD2	16	TRBV10-3	few	TRBJ2-3	CAISYGTGGSADTQYF	TGTGCCATCAGTTACGGGACTGGCGGGAGCGCAGATACGCAGTATTTT
TRBD1	15	TRBV10-3	few	TRBJ2-6	CATGTGLSGANVLTF	TGTGCCACCGGGACAGGTCTCTCTGGGGCCAACGTCCTGACTTTC